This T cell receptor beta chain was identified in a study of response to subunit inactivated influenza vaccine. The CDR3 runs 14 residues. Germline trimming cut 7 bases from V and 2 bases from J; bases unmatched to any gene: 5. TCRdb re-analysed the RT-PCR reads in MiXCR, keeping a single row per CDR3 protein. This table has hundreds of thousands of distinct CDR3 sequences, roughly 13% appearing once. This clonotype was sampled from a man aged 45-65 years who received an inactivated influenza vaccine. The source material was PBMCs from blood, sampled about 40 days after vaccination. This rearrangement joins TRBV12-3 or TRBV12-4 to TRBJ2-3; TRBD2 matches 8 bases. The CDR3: CASTPGGPTDTQYF. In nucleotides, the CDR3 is TGTGCCAGCACCCCGGGGGGGCCCACAGATACGCAGTATTTT.